This TCR beta chain was sequenced for a study of T cell changes during pregnancy in multiple sclerosis. TCRdb keeps only in-frame clones here, not all; method: immunoSEQ multiplex PCR. The sample has tens of thousands of clones, approximately 90% seen once. This specimen consisted of CD8+ T cells from peripheral blood mononuclear cells, obtained before pregnancy. This sequence originates from a female donor with multiple sclerosis, enrolled in a pregnancy study.

CDR3 sequence: CASSSPLAGGADTQYF. CDR3 DNA sequence: TGTGCCAGCAGTTCACCACTAGCGGGTGGGGCAGATACGCAGTATTTT. This chain joins TRBV27 and TRBJ2-3, with 9 bases lining up with TRBD2. V shed 4 bases, J shed 4 bases, and the junction held 9 bases outside the gene matches. CDR1 and CDR2 (germline): MNHEY, SMNVEV (reference sequence). This CDR3 has 16 residues.